One and the same sample provided the 15 T cell receptor beta chains below, sequenced in a study of radiotherapy plus CTLA-4 blockade in lung cancer. Profiling relied on immunoSEQ multiplex PCR, and the TCRdb table lists in-frame clones only, not all of them. Among about 97,000 clones listed, 60% to 75% were seen once. The sample here was peripheral blood, taken from a patient treated with radiotherapy plus ipilimumab. The receptor source for this set is a human donor with non-small cell lung cancer who had a partial response to radiotherapy plus ipilimumab. Some clones in this sample may be carry-over from other donors' samples.

The chain links TRBV18 to TRBJ2-5; D perhaps matches TRBD2 (6 bases). The CDR3 runs to 15 residues. CDR1 is KGHSH and CDR2 is LQKENI in the germline V gene. With 5 bases removed from V and 2 bases from J, the gap between germline ends came to 15 bases. DNA for the CDR3: TGTGCCAGCTCATACGGCGGGACTTCTCAAGAGACCCAGTACTTC. Amino acids: CASSYGGTSQETQYF.

This clone turned up a few times. The rearrangement uses TRBV10-1 and TRBJ2-1, with 7 positions matching TRBD2. The germline gives CDR1 WNHNN, CDR2 SYGVQD (reference sequence). V shed 3 bases, J shed 9 bases, and the junction held 8 bases outside the gene matches. The CDR3 sequence is 14 residues long. CDR3 in DNA: TGCGCCAGCAGTGATAGCGGGTTCGGTGGTGAGCAGTTCTTC. Its protein is CASSDSGFGGEQFF.

Concerning this clone itself: At the DNA level, this CDR3 is encoded by other sequences in the same sample as well. This chain joins TRBV5-5 and TRBJ1-2; D is possibly TRBD1 (6 bases). Looked up from germline, CDR1 is SGHKS and CDR2 is YYEKEE (reference sequence). The CDR3 sequence is 13 residues long. Trimming stripped 2 bases from V and 5 bases from J, with 10 bases between. The CDR3 sequence is CASSFTGQYGYTF. As DNA, the CDR3 is TGTGCCAGCAGCTTCACCGGACAGTATGGCTACACCTTC. Filled out from reference TRBV5-5 and TRBJ1-2, the complete variable domain reads DAGVTQSPTHLIKTRGQQVTLRCSPISGHKSVSWYQQVLGQGPQFIFQYYEKEERGRGNFPDRFSARQFPNYSSELNVNALLLGDSALYLCASSFTGQYGYTFGSGTRLTVV.

This clone was found once. V usage is TRBV7-6 and J usage is TRBJ2-1; D perhaps matches TRBD2 (5 bases). The CDR3 covers 14 residues. The germline V and J ends were trimmed by 5 bases and 3 bases, with 11 bases remaining between them. Germline V gene lookup returns CDR1 SGHVS and CDR2 FNYEAQ. CDR3 residues: CASSKQADYNEQFF. The CDR3 nucleotides read TGTGCCAGCAGCAAACAAGCGGACTACAATGAGCAGTTCTTC.

The sample holds a few counts of this clone. The gene calls are TRBV12-2 and TRBJ1-4; the table calls TRBD1, which could not be checked here. TRBV12-2 is marked as a pseudogene. This CDR3 has 16 amino acids. The CDR3 DNA is TGTGCAAGTCGCTTCCGTGAGGGACAGCGAGATGAAAAACTGTTTTTT. It translates to CASRFREGQRDEKLFF.

The CDR3 is CASSPDRGWGRDTEAFF. CDR3 nucleotide sequence: TGTGCCAGCAGTCCGGACAGGGGGTGGGGGCGTGACACTGAAGCTTTCTTT. The chain has TRBV28 and TRBJ1-1; the match to TRBD1 covers 10 bases. The CDR3 totals 17 residues. The trim removed 5 bases at V and 3 bases at J, leaving 12 bases unmatched. Germline CDR1 reads MDHEN; CDR2 reads SYDVKM.

This clone was seen once. Other DNA sequences within the sample encode an identical CDR3. The chain uses TRBV28 and TRBJ2-7; TRBD1 matches 8 bases. With V trimmed by 8 bases and J by 3 bases, 18 bases remained unmatched. The CDR3 runs to 17 residues. Germline V lookup: CDR1 MDHEN, CDR2 SYDVKM. CDR3 in amino acids: CASQNTGPGQGYYEQYF. The CDR3 DNA reads TGTGCCAGCCAAAATACGGGCCCCGGACAGGGTTACTACGAGCAGTACTTC.

The chain uses TRBV5-1 and TRBJ2-1, with a weak D call TRBD2 (6 bases). Trimming stripped 4 bases from V and 7 bases from J, with 15 bases between. Germline V gives CDR1 SGHRS, CDR2 YFSETQ. There are 14 residues in the CDR3. CDR3 in amino acids: CASSPTDSGNEQFF. CDR3 nucleotides: TGCGCCAGCAGCCCCACGGATAGCGGTAATGAGCAGTTCTTC. The full variable domain, in which reference TRBV5-1 and TRBJ2-1 provide the parts outside the CDR3, is KAGVTQTPRYLIKTRGQQVTLSCSPISGHRSVSWYQQTPGQGLQFLFEYFSETQRNKGNFPGRFSGRQFSNSRSEMNVSTLELGDSALYLCASSPTDSGNEQFFGPGTRLTVL.

This sequence joins TRBV29-1 and TRBJ1-5, with D perhaps matching TRBD1 (6 bases). Trimming cost V 5 bases and J 0 bases, with 14 bases left between them. This CDR3 region has 15 residues. From germline, CDR1 is SQVTM and CDR2 ANQGSEA. The CDR3 sequence is CSVLTGSSSNQPQHF. The CDR3 DNA is TGCAGCGTTTTGACAGGATCCTCTAGCAATCAGCCCCAGCATTTT.

The chain employs TRBV5-4 and TRBJ1-2; 9 nucleotides align to TRBD1. From germline, CDR1 is SGHNT and CDR2 YYREEE (reference sequence). With 1 base clipped from V and 4 bases from J, the junction kept 2 bases outside the gene matches. CDR3 length equals 14 residues. This chain's CDR3 is CASSLSDRGYGYTF. In DNA, the CDR3 is TGTGCCAGCAGCTTGTCGGACAGGGGCTATGGCTACACCTTC.

The chain is built from TRBV13 and TRBJ2-1; D unresolved. Trimming took off 1 base at V and 11 bases at J, with 12 bases between the two ends. Germline V lookup: CDR1 PRHDT, CDR2 FYEKMQ (reference sequence). The CDR3 is 13 residues long. The CDR3 reads CASSLAVYPKQFF. The DNA for the CDR3 is TGTGCCAGCAGCTTAGCAGTTTACCCGAAGCAGTTCTTC.

This clone has more than one count but fewer than ten. This chain joins TRBV6-5 and TRBJ2-7, with D perhaps matching TRBD1 (5 bases). V was trimmed by 0 bases and J by 0 bases, leaving 9 bases between them. This CDR3 is 15 amino acids long. Germline CDR1 and CDR2: MNHEY and SVGAGI. CDR3: CASSYSGAPSYEQYF. In nucleotides, the CDR3 is TGTGCCAGCAGTTACTCAGGGGCCCCCTCCTACGAGCAGTACTTC.

This clone came up a few times. The chain links TRBV19 to TRBJ2-5, with 7 nucleotides matching TRBD1. Unmatched junction bases numbered 10, after V lost 4 bases and J lost 5 bases. CDR1 is LNHDA, CDR2 SQIVND, per germline (reference sequence). The CDR3 sequence is 15 residues long. For the CDR3, the DNA is TGTGCCAGTAGTACAACGAGGACAGGACAGGAGACCCAGTACTTC. Amino acid sequence: CASSTTRTGQETQYF.

This sequence joins TRBV10-2 and TRBJ1-6, with TRBD1 as a possible D gene (5 bases). The V end lost 6 bases, the J end lost 8 bases, and 20 bases lay between the germline ends. The CDR3 loop spans 16 amino acids. From germline, CDR1 is WSHSY and CDR2 SAAADI. The DNA for the CDR3 is TGCGCCAGCAGCTCCCCAAGGGGCCGTGGGGATTCACCCCTCCACTTT. Protein product: CASSSPRGRGDSPLHF.

This clone occurred a few times. The chain carries TRBV28 and TRBJ2-7, with 7 bases fitting TRBD2. The CDR3 is 14 amino acids. The germline V gene has CDR1 MDHEN and CDR2 SYDVKM. The trim removed 7 bases at V and 0 bases at J, leaving 6 bases unmatched. The CDR3 loop reads CASNIGRFSYEQYF. Here the CDR3 DNA reads TGTGCCAGCAACATCGGGAGGTTCTCCTACGAGCAGTACTTC.